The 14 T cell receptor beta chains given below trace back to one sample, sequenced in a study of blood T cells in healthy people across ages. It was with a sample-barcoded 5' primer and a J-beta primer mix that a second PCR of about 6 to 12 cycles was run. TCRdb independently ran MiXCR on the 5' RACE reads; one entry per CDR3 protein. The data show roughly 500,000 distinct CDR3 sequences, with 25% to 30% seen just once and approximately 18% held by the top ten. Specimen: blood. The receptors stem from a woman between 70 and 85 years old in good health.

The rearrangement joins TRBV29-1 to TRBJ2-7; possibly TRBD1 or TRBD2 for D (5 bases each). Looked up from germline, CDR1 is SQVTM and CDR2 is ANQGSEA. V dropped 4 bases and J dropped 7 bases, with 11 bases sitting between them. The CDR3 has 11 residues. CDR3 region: CSVVWGIEQYF. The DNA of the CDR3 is TGCAGCGTTGTCTGGGGGATAGAGCAGTACTTC.

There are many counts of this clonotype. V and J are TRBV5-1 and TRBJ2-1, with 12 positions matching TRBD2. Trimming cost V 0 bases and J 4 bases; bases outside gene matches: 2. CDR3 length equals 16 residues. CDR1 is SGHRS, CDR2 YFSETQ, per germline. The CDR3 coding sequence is TGCGCCAGCAGCTTGGCTAGCGGGGGGGCTTACAATGAGCAGTTCTTC. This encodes CASSLASGGAYNEQFF.

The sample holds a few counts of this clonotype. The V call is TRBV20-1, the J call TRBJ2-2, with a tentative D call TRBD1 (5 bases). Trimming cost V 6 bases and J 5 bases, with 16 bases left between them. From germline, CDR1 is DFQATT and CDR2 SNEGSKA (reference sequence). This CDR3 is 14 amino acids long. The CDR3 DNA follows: TGCAGTGCCCCTAGACAGCCTACTACCGGGGAGCTGTTTTTT. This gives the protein CSAPRQPTTGELFF.

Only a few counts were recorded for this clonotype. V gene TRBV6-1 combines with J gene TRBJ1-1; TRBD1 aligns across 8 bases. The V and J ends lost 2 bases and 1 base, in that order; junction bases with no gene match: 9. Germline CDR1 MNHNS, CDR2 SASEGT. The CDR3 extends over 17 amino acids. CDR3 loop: CASSEPRTGIPNTEAFF. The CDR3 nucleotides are TGTGCCAGCAGTGAACCTCGGACAGGGATACCGAACACTGAAGCTTTCTTT.

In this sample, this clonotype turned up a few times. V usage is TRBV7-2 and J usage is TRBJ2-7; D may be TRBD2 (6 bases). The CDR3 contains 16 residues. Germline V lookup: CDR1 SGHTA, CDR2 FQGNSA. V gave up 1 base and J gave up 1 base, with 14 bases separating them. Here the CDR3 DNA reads TGTGCCAGCAGCTTAGTACCCTGGGGGGTTTCCTACGAGCAGTACTTC. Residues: CASSLVPWGVSYEQYF.

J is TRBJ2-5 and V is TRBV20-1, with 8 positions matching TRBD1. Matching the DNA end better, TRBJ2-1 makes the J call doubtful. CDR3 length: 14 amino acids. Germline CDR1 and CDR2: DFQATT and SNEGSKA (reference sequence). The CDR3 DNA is TGCAGTGTCCAAGACAGGGGTTTTCGGAATGAGCAGTTCTTC. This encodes CSVQDRGFRNEQFF.

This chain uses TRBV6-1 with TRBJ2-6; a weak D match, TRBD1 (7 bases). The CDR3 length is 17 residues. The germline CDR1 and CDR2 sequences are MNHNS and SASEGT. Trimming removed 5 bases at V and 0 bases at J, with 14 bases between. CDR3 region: CASSLTGRFSGANVLTF. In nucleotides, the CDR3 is TGTGCCAGCAGTCTGACAGGGAGGTTCTCTGGGGCCAACGTCCTGACTTTC.

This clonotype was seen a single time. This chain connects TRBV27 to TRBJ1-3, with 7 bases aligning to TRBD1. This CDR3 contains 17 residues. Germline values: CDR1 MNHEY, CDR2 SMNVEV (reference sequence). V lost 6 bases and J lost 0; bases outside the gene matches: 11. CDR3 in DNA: TGTGCCAGCAGGCCCCTAGGCAGGGGGTCCTCTGGAAACACCATATATTTT. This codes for CASRPLGRGSSGNTIYF.

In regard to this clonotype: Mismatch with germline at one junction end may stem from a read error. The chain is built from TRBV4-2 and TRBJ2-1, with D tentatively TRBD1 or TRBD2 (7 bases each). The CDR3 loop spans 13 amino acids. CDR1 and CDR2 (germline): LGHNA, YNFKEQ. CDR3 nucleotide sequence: TGTGCCAGCAGCCAACTTGGGGAGGGGGCGTTGATCTTC. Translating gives CASSQLGEGALIF.

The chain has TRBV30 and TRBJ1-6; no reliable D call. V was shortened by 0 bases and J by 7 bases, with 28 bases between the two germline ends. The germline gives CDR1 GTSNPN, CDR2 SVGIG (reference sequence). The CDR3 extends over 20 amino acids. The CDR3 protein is CAWSVQGGNRWTPENSPLHF. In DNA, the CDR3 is TGTGCCTGGAGTGTACAAGGAGGTAATCGGTGGACTCCAGAAAATTCACCCCTCCACTTT. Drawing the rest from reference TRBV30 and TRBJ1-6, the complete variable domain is SQTIHQWPATLVQPVGSPLSLECTVEGTSNPNLYWYRQAAGRGLQLLFYSVGIGQISSEVPQNLSASRPQDRQFILSSKKLLLSDSGFYLCAWSVQGGNRWTPENSPLHFGNGTRLTVT.

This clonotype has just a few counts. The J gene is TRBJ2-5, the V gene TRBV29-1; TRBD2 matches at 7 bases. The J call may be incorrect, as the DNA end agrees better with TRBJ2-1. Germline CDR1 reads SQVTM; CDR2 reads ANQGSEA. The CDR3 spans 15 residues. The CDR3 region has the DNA TGCAGCACCCGGTGGAGGACTAGGGGTTCCGCTGAGCAGTTCTTC. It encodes CSTRWRTRGSAEQFF.

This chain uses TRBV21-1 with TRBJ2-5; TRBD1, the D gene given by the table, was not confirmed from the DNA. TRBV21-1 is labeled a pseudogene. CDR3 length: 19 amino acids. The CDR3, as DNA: TGTGCCAGCAGCAAAAAGGAGGACAGGGGATGGGTACTACAAGAGACCCAGTACTTC. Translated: CASSKKEDRGWVLQETQYF.

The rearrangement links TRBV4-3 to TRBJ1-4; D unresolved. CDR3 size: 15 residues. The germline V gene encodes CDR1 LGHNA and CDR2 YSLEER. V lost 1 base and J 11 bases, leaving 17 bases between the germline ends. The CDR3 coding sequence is TGCGCCAGCAGCCAAGCGTTTACCGGAGGAATTAAACTGTTTTTT. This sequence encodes CASSQAFTGGIKLFF.

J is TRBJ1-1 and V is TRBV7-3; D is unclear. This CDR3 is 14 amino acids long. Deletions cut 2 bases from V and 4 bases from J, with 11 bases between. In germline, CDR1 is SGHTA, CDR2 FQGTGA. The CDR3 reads CASSLEGVATEAFF. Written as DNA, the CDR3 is TGTGCCAGCAGCTTAGAGGGAGTGGCCACTGAAGCTTTCTTT.